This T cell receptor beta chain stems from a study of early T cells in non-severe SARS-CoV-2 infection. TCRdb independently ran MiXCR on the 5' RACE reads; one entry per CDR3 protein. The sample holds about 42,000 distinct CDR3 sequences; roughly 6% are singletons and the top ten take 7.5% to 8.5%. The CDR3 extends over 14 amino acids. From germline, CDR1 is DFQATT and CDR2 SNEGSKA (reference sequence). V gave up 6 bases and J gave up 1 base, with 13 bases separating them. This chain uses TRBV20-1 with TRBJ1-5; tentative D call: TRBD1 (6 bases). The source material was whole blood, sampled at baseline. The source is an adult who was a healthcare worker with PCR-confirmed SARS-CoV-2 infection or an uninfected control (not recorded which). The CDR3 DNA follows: TGCAGTGCAAGGAGAACAGGGAGCAATCAGCCCCAGCATTTT. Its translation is CSARRTGSNQPQHF.